This T cell receptor beta chain was recovered during a study of radiation and T cells in renal cell carcinoma. Study observations and caveats: From baseline, blood top tumor clonotypes peaked at 2 weeks post-radiation. In nephrectomy-only tumors, top 100 clonotypes averaged approximately 43%, versus about 50% irradiated.

TCRdb keeps only in-frame clones here, not all; method: immunoSEQ multiplex PCR. In the table there are roughly 10,000 clones, 63% of which are singletons. Of note for this clone: Its antigen is as yet unknown.

The treatment is: 15 Gy SBRT to primary tumor, nephrectomy 4 weeks later. Germline V gives CDR1 MNHNY, CDR2 SVGAGI (reference sequence). V lost 6 bases, J lost 1 base, and 3 bases stayed unmatched. The CDR3 has 14 residues. The rearrangement links TRBV6-6 to TRBJ2-3; TRBD2 matches 8 bases. This TCR derives from a woman aged 50 to 65 with renal cell carcinoma. Sequencing used tumor tissue, obtained from a patient whose treatment included radiotherapy and nephrectomy. The CDR3 region has the DNA TGTGCCAGCAGCGTAGCGGGGCGCACAGATACGCAGTATTTT. Translation: CASSVAGRTDTQYF.